This TCR beta chain was retrieved from a study of OX40 agonist ivuxolimab in advanced cancers. The overall study: Hepatocellular carcinoma, melanoma, renal cell or head and neck cancer occurred in dose-escalation patients. Three patients, one with hepatocellular carcinoma and two with cutaneous melanoma, achieved partial responses. Whole-study results and caveats: The study observed clonal expansion of CD4+ and CD8+ blood T cells by week 6 at 0.1 to 3.0 mg/kg. On average, CD8+ T cells showed a greater number of expanded clones than CD4+.

A note on this clone: The target antigen is unknown.

The protocol was immunoSEQ multiplex PCR, while the TCRdb copy is restricted to in-frame clones and leaves out a portion. The sample shows more than 65,000 clones, 88% of them seen only once. Per the germline V gene, CDR1 is SGHRS and CDR2 is YFSETQ. V trimming: 7 bases; J trimming: 0 bases; junction bases outside the gene matches: 7. This CDR3 comprises 16 residues. V usage is TRBV5-1 and J usage is TRBJ1-4; 9 nucleotides agree with TRBD1. Sample: CD4+ or CD8+ T cells sorted from blood, taken in a trial of the OX40 agonist ivuxolimab. This sequence originates from an adult with an advanced solid tumor such as melanoma, head and neck, liver or kidney cancer. The CDR3 nucleotides are TGCGCCAGCCGACAGGGGGGTGGAGCAACTAATGAAAAACTGTTTTTT. Amino acid sequence: CASRQGGGATNEKLFF.